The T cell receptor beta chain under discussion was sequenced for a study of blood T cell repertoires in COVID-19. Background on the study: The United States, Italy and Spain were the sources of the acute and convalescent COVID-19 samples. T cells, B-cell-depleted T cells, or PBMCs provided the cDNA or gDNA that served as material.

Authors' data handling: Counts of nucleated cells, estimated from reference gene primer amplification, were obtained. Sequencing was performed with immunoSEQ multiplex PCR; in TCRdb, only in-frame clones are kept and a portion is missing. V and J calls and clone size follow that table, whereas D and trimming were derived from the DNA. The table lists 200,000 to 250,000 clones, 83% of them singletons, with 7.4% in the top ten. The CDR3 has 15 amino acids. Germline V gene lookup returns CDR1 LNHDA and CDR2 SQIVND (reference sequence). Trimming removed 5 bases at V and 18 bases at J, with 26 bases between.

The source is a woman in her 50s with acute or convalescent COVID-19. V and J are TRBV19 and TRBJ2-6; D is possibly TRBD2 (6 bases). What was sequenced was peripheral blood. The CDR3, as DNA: TGTGCCAGTAGTCCTAGGACACGCGGGGCCAACGGCGCGACTTTC. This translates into CASSPRTRGANGATF. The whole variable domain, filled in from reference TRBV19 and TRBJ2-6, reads DGGITQSPKYLFRKEGQNVTLSCEQNLNHDAMYWYRQDPGQGLRLIYYSQIVNDFQKGDIAEGYSVSREKKESFPLTVTSAQKNPTAFYLCASSPRTRGANGATFGAGSRLTVL.